This T cell receptor beta chain was obtained from a study of OX40 agonist ivuxolimab in advanced cancers. This clone was counted a single time. Sequencing was performed with immunoSEQ multiplex PCR; in TCRdb, only in-frame clones are kept and a portion is missing. Among around 40,000 clones listed, approximately 80% were seen once. The V gene lost 5 bases and the J gene lost 8 bases, with 15 bases spanning the gap. Per germline, CDR1 SNHLY and CDR2 FYNNEI. This CDR3 is 13 amino acids long. Exclusion of a patient followed from autoimmune disease history or systemic immunosuppression. The chain combines TRBV2 with TRBJ1-2, with D uncertain. Sequenced here: CD4+ or CD8+ T cells sorted from blood, sampled in a trial of the OX40 agonist ivuxolimab. The clonotype comes from an adult with an advanced solid tumor such as melanoma, head and neck, liver or kidney cancer. Here the CDR3 DNA reads TGTGCCAGCAGTATCGAGGGTTTAGGAGGCTACACCTTC. Its protein is CASSIEGLGGYTF. Full variable domain (outside the CDR3, taken from reference TRBV2 and TRBJ1-2): EPEVTQTPSHQVTQMGQEVILRCVPISNHLYFYWYRQILGQKVEFLVSFYNNEISEKSEIFDDQFSVERPDGSNFTLKIRSTKLEDSAMYFCASSIEGLGGYTFGSGTRLTVV.